The 5 T cell receptor beta chains below all came from one sample that was sequenced in a study of blood T cell repertoires in COVID-19. The data were produced by immunoSEQ multiplex PCR, yet TCRdb's version contains in-frame clones alone and is incomplete. The sample holds about 370,000 clones, 80% to 90% seen once. The sample was peripheral blood. These receptors came from a woman between 25 and 40 years old with COVID-19, enrolled during active disease.

This chain connects TRBV30 to TRBJ2-1, with 9 positions matching TRBD2. Looked up from germline, CDR1 is GTSNPN and CDR2 is SVGIG (reference sequence). CDR3 length equals 14 residues. J gave up 4 bases and V 2 bases, and 3 bases lay outside the gene matches. CDR3 DNA: TGTGCCTGGAGTCTCGCGGGGGGGTACAATGAGCAGTTCTTC. Protein product: CAWSLAGGYNEQFF.

The chain employs TRBV6-2 or TRBV6-3 and TRBJ1-6; 8 positions match TRBD1. Per the germline V gene, CDR1 is MNHEY and CDR2 is SVGEGT. V lost 4 bases and J lost 10; bases outside the gene matches: 3. The CDR3 spans 13 residues. CDR3 in amino acids: CASSLSGGSPLHF. In DNA, the CDR3 is TGTGCCAGCAGTTTATCAGGGGGCTCACCCCTCCACTTT.

The chain is built from TRBV4-3 and TRBJ2-1; possibly TRBD1 for D (7 bases). V gave up 4 bases and J gave up 4 bases, with 17 bases separating them. CDR1 and CDR2 from the germline V gene are LGHNA and YSLEER. This CDR3 is 16 amino acids long. The CDR3 region is CASSLEAGGPYNEQFF. The DNA for the CDR3 is TGCGCCAGCAGCCTCGAAGCAGGGGGGCCATACAATGAGCAGTTCTTC.

The genes are TRBV2 and TRBJ1-5; D is perhaps TRBD1 (6 bases). The V and J ends lost 5 bases and 5 bases respectively, with 13 bases between them. Looked up from germline, CDR1 is SNHLY and CDR2 is FYNNEI. The CDR3 sequence is 14 residues long. In nucleotides, the CDR3 is TGTGCCAGCAGTAAGGGCAGGGGCCATCAGCCCCAGCATTTT. Translating it yields CASSKGRGHQPQHF.

This clone was counted only a few times. The V gene is TRBV5-1, the J gene TRBJ1-6, with D unresolved. The CDR3 extends over 16 amino acids. In germline, CDR1 is SGHRS, CDR2 YFSETQ. V lost 4 bases, J lost 0 bases, and 11 bases lay in between. CDR3 in DNA: TGCGCCAGCAGCAAAGACGGGAGCTCCTATAATTCACCCCTCCACTTT. The encoded protein is CASSKDGSSYNSPLHF.